A single sample gave rise to the 20 T cell receptor beta chains below, sequenced in a study of monozygotic twins with inflammatory bowel disease. TCRdb re-called the 5' RACE reads and shows each CDR3 protein once, DNA omitted. This sample contains over 110,000 distinct CDR3 sequences. The sequencing sample was made of blood. The receptors were gathered from a human donor with ulcerative colitis or Crohn's disease, or a healthy co-twin of an affected twin (not recorded which).

The J gene is TRBJ2-2, the V gene TRBV27; TCRdb's D call of TRBD1 is untestable without DNA. This CDR3 has 16 residues. Germline V gene data show CDR1 as MNHEY and CDR2 as SMNVEV (reference sequence). CDR3 in amino acids: CASSPPTGDIGGELFF.

The chain uses TRBV25-1 and TRBJ2-7; TCRdb's D call, TRBD1, is unchecked because there is no DNA. Germline assignment: CDR1 MGHDK and CDR2 SYGVNS. This CDR3 has 15 amino acids. The CDR3 loop reads CASSESFGTAYEQYF.

The rearrangement joins TRBV18 to TRBJ2-3. The CDR3 consists of 15 residues. CDR1 and CDR2 from the germline V gene are KGHSH and LQKENI. Here the CDR3 reads CASSPTSGSTDTQYF.

This chain connects TRBV5-5 to TRBJ2-7; as DNA is missing, the TRBD1 call by TCRdb cannot be tested. The CDR3 is 15 amino acids. CDR1 SGHKS and CDR2 YYEKEE come from the germline V gene (reference sequence). The CDR3 sequence is CASGTTGASSYEQYF.

The chain is built from TRBV29-1 and TRBJ1-1; the D gene TCRdb calls, TRBD1, cannot be checked with no DNA. The length of the CDR3 is 13 residues. In germline, CDR1 is SQVTM, CDR2 ANQGSEA. CDR3 amino acids: CSALRDRDTEAFF.

The rearrangement joins TRBV5-1 to TRBJ2-7; TCRdb gives TRBD1 as the D gene, but with no DNA this cannot be confirmed. Germline assignment: CDR1 SGHRS and CDR2 YFSETQ. The CDR3 length is 15 residues. The CDR3 region is CASSSPGGSAYEQYF.

The CDR3 sequence: CASSEVEGSGANVLTF. The chain joins TRBV25-1 to TRBJ2-6. Germline CDR1 MGHDK, CDR2 SYGVNS. The CDR3 runs 16 residues.

The genes are TRBV7-6 and TRBJ2-1; TCRdb reports TRBD1, a call that lacks DNA to check it against. This CDR3 has 16 residues. The germline gives CDR1 SGHVS, CDR2 FNYEAQ. The CDR3 protein is CASSLGASARYNEQFF.

The gene calls are TRBV3-1 and TRBJ1-1. CDR3 length: 12 amino acids. CDR1 and CDR2 from the germline V gene are LGHDT and YNNKEL (reference sequence). The CDR3 loop reads CASSQGYREAFF.

J is TRBJ1-1 and V is TRBV7-9; TCRdb indicates TRBD1, and absent DNA this call remains unverified. The CDR3 extends over 13 amino acids. CDR1 and CDR2 from the germline V gene are SEHNR and FQNEAQ (reference sequence). CDR3 residues: CASSFYRQGEAFF.

The rearrangement joins TRBV18 to TRBJ2-7; TCRdb's D call of TRBD1 is untestable without DNA. From germline, CDR1 is KGHSH and CDR2 LQKENI. This CDR3 is built from 14 residues. The CDR3 here is CASSPTGGNYEQYF. Filled out from reference TRBV18 and TRBJ2-7, the complete variable domain reads NAGVMQNPRHLVRRRGQEARLRCSPMKGHSHVYWYRQLPEEGLKFMVYLQKENIIDESGMPKERFSAEFPKEGPSILRIQQVVRGDSAAYFCASSPTGGNYEQYFGPGTRLTVT.

The chain recombines TRBV11-3 with TRBJ2-1; checking the TCRdb D call of TRBD1 is not possible without DNA. Germline V gene sequence: CDR1 SGHNT, CDR2 YENEEA. This CDR3 region has 16 residues. The CDR3 spells CASSLEGTGLYNEQFF.

The V gene is TRBV5-4, the J gene TRBJ2-3; there is no DNA to check the TCRdb D call of TRBD1. The CDR3 length is 15 residues. Germline values: CDR1 SGHNT, CDR2 YYREEE (reference sequence). The CDR3 region is CASAARGGSTDTQYF.

V is TRBV7-8 and J is TRBJ1-1; no DNA is available, so the TRBD1 call from TCRdb remains unchecked. CDR1 and CDR2 from the germline V gene are SGHVS and FQNEAQ. The CDR3 totals 16 residues. This CDR3 is CASRPPGHLRNTEAFF.

This chain's CDR3 is CSARRANRDRHYEQYF. This chain joins TRBV20-1 and TRBJ2-7; TCRdb designates TRBD1, a call that cannot be tested without DNA. This CDR3 spans 16 amino acids. CDR1 is DFQATT and CDR2 is SNEGSKA in the germline V gene (reference sequence).

The gene calls are TRBV14 and TRBJ1-5. Germline CDR1 reads SGHDN; CDR2 reads FVKESK. CDR3 length equals 11 residues. The CDR3 sequence: CASSGGGPQHF.

The chain is built from TRBV18 and TRBJ2-3; the TRBD2 assignment by TCRdb is unverifiable without DNA. Germline lookup yields CDR1 KGHSH and CDR2 LQKENI. The CDR3 has 16 amino acids. The CDR3 sequence is CASSPVVTSGTDTQYF.

The chain uses TRBV5-1 and TRBJ2-5; checking the TCRdb D call of TRBD1 is not possible without DNA. Germline V lookup: CDR1 SGHRS, CDR2 YFSETQ. This CDR3 comprises 15 residues. The chain's CDR3 is CASSLGTGGRETQYF. The full variable domain, completed using reference TRBV5-1 and TRBJ2-5, is KAGVTQTPRYLIKTRGQQVTLSCSPISGHRSVSWYQQTPGQGLQFLFEYFSETQRNKGNFPGRFSGRQFSNSRSEMNVSTLELGDSALYLCASSLGTGGRETQYFGPGTRLLVL.

This chain connects TRBV9 to TRBJ2-1; TCRdb lists TRBD1, though no DNA is available to test this call. This CDR3 has 15 amino acids. The germline V gene has CDR1 SGDLS and CDR2 YYNGEE. This CDR3 reads CASSTRTGRGNEQFF.

The J gene is TRBJ2-1, the V gene TRBV24-1; TCRdb returns TRBD1, unconfirmable since there is no DNA. The length of the CDR3 is 14 residues. Germline CDR1 is KGHDR and CDR2 is SFDVKD. CDR3 sequence reads: CATSDAQPPNEQFF.